This T cell receptor (beta chain) was identified during a study of T cells in women clearing cervical HPV infection. Background on the study: HLA type could not be excluded as a confounder. Overall study findings and caveats: TRBV6-7 relative abundance averaged approximately 0.1% in cases and 0.15% to 0.2% in controls.

The V gene lost 4 bases and the J gene lost 0 bases, with 2 bases spanning the gap. This CDR3 region has 11 residues. Germline loops: CDR1 DFQATT, CDR2 SNEGSKA (reference sequence). Details on this clone: What it recognizes is unknown. The read comes to an end 3 residues before the CDR3 does, leaving the germline J gene to fill in the end.

TCRdb keeps only in-frame clones here, not all; method: immunoSEQ multiplex PCR. The specimen's table records about 37,000 clones. The chain is built from TRBV20-1 and TRBJ2-3; D gene ambiguous. Sequenced: blood buffy coat. This TCR derives from a woman aged 18-69 years with a cervical HPV16 infection that either progressed to CIN3+ or cleared (not recorded which). The CDR3 DNA, read in part, is TGCAGTGCTACTAGCACAGATACG. This codes for CSATSTDT. The whole CDR3 is CSATSTDTQYF.